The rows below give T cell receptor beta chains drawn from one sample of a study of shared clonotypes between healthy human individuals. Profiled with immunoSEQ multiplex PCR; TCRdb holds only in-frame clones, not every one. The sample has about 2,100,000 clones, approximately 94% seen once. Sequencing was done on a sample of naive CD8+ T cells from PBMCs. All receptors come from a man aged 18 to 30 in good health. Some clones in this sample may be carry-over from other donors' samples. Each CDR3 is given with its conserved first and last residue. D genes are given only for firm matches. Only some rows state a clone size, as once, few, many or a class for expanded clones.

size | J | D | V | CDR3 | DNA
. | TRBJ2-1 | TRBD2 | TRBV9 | CASSPLGREAKNEQFF | TGTGCCAGCAGCCCGCTCGGGCGGGAGGCTAAAAATGAGCAGTTCTTC
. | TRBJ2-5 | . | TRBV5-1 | CASSLGTGLDQETQYF | TGCGCCAGCAGCTTGGGAACGGGGTTGGATCAAGAGACCCAGTACTTC
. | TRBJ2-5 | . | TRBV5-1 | CASSLAGSRLGETQYF | TGCGCCAGCAGCCTGGCCGGGAGCAGACTCGGAGAGACCCAGTACTTC
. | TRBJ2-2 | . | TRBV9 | CASSVDTGPTGELFF | TGTGCCAGCAGCGTAGACACAGGGCCCACCGGGGAGCTGTTTTTT
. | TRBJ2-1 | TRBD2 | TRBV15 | CATSRGLAAGNEQFF | TGTGCCACCAGCAGAGGACTAGCGGCGGGCAATGAGCAGTTCTTC
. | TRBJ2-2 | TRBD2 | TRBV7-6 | CASSLGLAPNTGELFF | TGTGCCAGCAGCTTGGGACTAGCTCCGAACACCGGGGAGCTGTTTTTT
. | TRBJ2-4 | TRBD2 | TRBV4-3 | CASSQNLLAGEVRALAKNIQYF | TGCGCCAGCAGCCAAAATTTACTAGCGGGAGAAGTGAGGGCGTTAGCCAAAAACATTCAGTACTTC
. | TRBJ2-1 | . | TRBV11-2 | CASSLGGSFEQFF | TGTGCCAGCAGCCTGGGGGGTAGTTTCGAGCAGTTCTTC
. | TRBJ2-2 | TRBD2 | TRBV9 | CASKDTSGRADTGELFF | TGTGCCAGCAAAGATACTAGCGGGAGGGCCGACACCGGGGAGCTGTTTTTT
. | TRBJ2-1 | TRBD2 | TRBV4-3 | CASSRGLADEQFF | TGCGCCAGCAGCAGGGGACTAGCGGATGAGCAGTTCTTC
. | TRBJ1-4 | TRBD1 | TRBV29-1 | CSVGGQGAGKLFF | TGCAGCGTTGGAGGACAGGGGGCGGGAAAACTGTTTTTT
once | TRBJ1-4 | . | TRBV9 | CASSVVGEKLFF | TGTGCCAGCAGCGTAGTGGGTGAAAAACTGTTTTTT
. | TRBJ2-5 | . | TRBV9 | CASSVAGLTTETQYF | TGTGCCAGCAGCGTGGCGGGCCTAACCACGGAGACCCAGTACTTC
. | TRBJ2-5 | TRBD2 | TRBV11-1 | CASSFHPSGRAEKTQYF | TGTGCCAGCAGCTTTCACCCTAGCGGGAGGGCCGAGAAGACCCAGTACTTC
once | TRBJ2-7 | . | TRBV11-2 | CASSLDWVSRNYEQYF | TGTGCCAGCAGCTTAGATTGGGTCTCAAGGAACTACGAGCAGTACTTC
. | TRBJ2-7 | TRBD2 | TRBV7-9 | CASSPGRGHEQYF | TGTGCCAGCAGCCCCGGGAGGGGTCACGAGCAGTACTTC
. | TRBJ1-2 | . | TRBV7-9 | CASSLDGRTFHNSNYGYTF | TGTGCCAGCAGCTTAGACGGTAGGACCTTCCACAATTCTAACTATGGCTACACCTTC
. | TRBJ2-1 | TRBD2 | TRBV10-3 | CAISPPQASGRNNEQFF | TGTGCCATCAGTCCCCCCCAGGCTAGCGGGAGGAACAATGAGCAGTTCTTC
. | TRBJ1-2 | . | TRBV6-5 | CASSFLTEEVDGYTF | TGTGCCAGCAGTTTTTTGACGGAAGAGGTTGATGGCTACACCTTC
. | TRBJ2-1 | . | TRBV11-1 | CASSLERVPNNEQFF | TGTGCCAGCAGCTTAGAGCGGGTACCTAACAATGAGCAGTTCTTC
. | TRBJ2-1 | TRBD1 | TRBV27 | CASSLYPRGEGATYNEQFF | TGTGCCAGCAGTTTATACCCTCGCGGAGAGGGGGCGACCTACAATGAGCAGTTCTTC
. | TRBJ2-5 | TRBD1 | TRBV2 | CASSEDKGQGALETQYF | TGTGCCAGCAGTGAAGATAAGGGACAGGGGGCATTAGAGACCCAGTACTTC